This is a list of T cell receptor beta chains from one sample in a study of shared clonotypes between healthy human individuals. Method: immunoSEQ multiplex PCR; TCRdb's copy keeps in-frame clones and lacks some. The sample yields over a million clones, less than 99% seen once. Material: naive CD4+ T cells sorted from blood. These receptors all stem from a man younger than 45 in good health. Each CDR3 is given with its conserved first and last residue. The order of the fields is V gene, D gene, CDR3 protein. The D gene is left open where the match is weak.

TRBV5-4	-	CASSFRGDSYEQYF
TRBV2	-	CASSLTGPNTEAFF
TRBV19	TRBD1	CASSIRHRGKFEGYTF
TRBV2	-	CASSEGVEGGYGYTF
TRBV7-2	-	CASSLAAAQDTQYF
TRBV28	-	CASSYTGTTKNIQYF
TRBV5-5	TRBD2	CASRYTGTSSYEQYF
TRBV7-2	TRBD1	CASSLRQGNTEAFF
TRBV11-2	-	CASSLPQSLWGSGNTIYF
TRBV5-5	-	CASSLGLEEQFF
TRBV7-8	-	CASSLHRPTNEKLFF
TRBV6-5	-	CASSYSSGSTDTQYF
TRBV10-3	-	CAISAGKTDTQYF
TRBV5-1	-	CASSEFGVDTQYF
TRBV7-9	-	CASSLRSGETQYF
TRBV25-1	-	CASKERNTGELFF
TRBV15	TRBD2	CATSRDPAGTSVHYEQYF
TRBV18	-	CASSQGSNEKLFF
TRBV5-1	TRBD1	CASSRGQGGGQPQHF
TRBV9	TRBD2	CASSVGSGRTGEQYF
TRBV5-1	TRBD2	CASSSQSGSNEQFF
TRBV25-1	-	CASSEWVVQETQYF
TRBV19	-	CASSIDVVRTHEQFF
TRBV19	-	CASSIVGVSPQHF
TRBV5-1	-	CASSSRVNNEQFF
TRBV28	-	CASSTLLSPQYF
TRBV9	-	CASSRRRDIGNEKLFF
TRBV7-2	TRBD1	CASSRDSNYEQYF
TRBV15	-	CATSRDTQSLQYF
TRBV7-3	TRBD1	CASSVDRAYNEQFF
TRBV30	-	CAWSVLTGTGELFF
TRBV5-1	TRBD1	CASNLQGPAYEQYF
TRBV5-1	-	CASSLKVAGELFF
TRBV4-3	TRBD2	CASSQAGLAGDTDTQYF
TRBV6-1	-	CASRRGLNTEAFF
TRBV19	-	CASTNVSNQPQHF
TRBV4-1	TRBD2	CASSRGLALQAYNEQFF
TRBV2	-	CASLPGEYDTEAFF
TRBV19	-	CASSFGHEQFF
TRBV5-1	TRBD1	CASSLAGQGADEQYF